Below are 19 T cell receptor beta chains sequenced from a single sample in a study of cytomegalovirus exposure and HLA in healthy donors. The PCR ran on 60 Vbeta and 13 Jbeta primers. Measured with immunoSEQ multiplex PCR; TCRdb has only the in-frame clones, and not every one. The table lists some 100,000 clones, approximately 80% of them singletons, with 0.9% to 1.5% in the top ten. The specimen sequenced was PBMCs. The receptors were sampled from a young woman in good health and CMV-seronegative.

The rearrangement joins TRBV7-3 to TRBJ2-1, with 16 bases lining up with TRBD2. The trim removed 5 bases at V and 10 bases at J, leaving 8 bases unmatched. CDR1 SGHTA and CDR2 FQGTGA come from the germline V gene. The CDR3 runs to 16 residues. As DNA, the CDR3 is TGTGCCAGCAGCCAACCGGGGGGACTAGCGGGAGGGGAGCAGTTCTTC. It encodes CASSQPGGLAGGEQFF.

This clone occurred a few times. CDR3 DNA sequence: TGTGCCAGCAGCTTAGGGCAGTACCAAGAGACCCAGTACTTC. Its translation: CASSLGQYQETQYF. The chain combines TRBV7-6 with TRBJ2-5; D not certain. V lost 1 base to trimming and J lost 0 bases, with 6 bases between them. From germline, CDR1 is SGHVS and CDR2 FNYEAQ. This CDR3 region has 14 residues.

As regards this clone: The same CDR3 can be traced to other DNA sequences in this sample. The chain combines TRBV11-3 with TRBJ2-7; D might be TRBD1 (6 bases). The germline V and J ends were trimmed by 5 bases and 1 base, with 9 bases remaining between them. The length of the CDR3 is 13 residues. Per the germline V gene, CDR1 is SGHNT and CDR2 is YENEEA. For the CDR3, the DNA is TGTGCCAGCAGCCTACAGGGATCCTACGAGCAGTACTTC. Residues: CASSLQGSYEQYF.

The chain is built from TRBV6-4 and TRBJ2-2; TRBD1 is a possible D gene (7 bases). There are 16 residues in the CDR3. The germline V gene encodes CDR1 MRHNA and CDR2 SNTAGT. Trimming took 3 bases from V and 5 from J, leaving 16 bases between them. This CDR3 reads CASSDTAGGPTGELFF. CDR3 in DNA: TGTGCCAGCAGTGATACTGCAGGGGGGCCGACCGGGGAGCTGTTTTTT.

The chain has TRBV28 and TRBJ1-4; D is ambiguous. There are 12 residues in the CDR3. Germline V gene data show CDR1 as MDHEN and CDR2 as SYDVKM. The V end was cut by 6 bases, the J end by 7 bases, with 9 bases between. CDR3 nucleotides: TGTGCCAGCAGGACTGTTGGTGAAAAACTGTTTTTT. Its protein is CASRTVGEKLFF.

The CDR3 region has the DNA TGTGCCAGCAGCGTAGGTGGACTAGCGGTCAACAATGAGCAGTTCTTC. Amino acid sequence: CASSVGGLAVNNEQFF. The chain is built from TRBV9 and TRBJ2-1; TRBD2 matches at 10 bases. The CDR3 is 16 amino acids. V shed 0 bases and J 5 bases; nucleotides not matched to a gene: 5. CDR1 and CDR2 from the germline V gene are SGDLS and YYNGEE.

V is TRBV14 and J is TRBJ2-7, with D uncertain. The V gene lost 4 bases and the J gene lost 9 bases, with 16 bases spanning the gap. The CDR3 runs to 13 residues. CDR1 is SGHDN and CDR2 is FVKESK in the germline V gene. The CDR3 is CASSPEFDLRQYF. CDR3 bases: TGTGCCAGCAGCCCAGAATTTGATCTACGGCAGTACTTC.

This rearrangement joins TRBV25-1 to TRBJ1-6, with D unresolved. The CDR3 is made up of 12 amino acids. V lost 4 bases and J 9 bases, leaving 7 bases between the germline ends. The germline V gene encodes CDR1 MGHDK and CDR2 SYGVNS. CDR3 loop: CASSVLRSPLHF. CDR3 DNA sequence: TGTGCCAGCAGTGTTTTGCGTTCACCCCTCCACTTT.

With regard to this clone: Its ends do not fully match the called genes, so a read error is possible. This rearrangement joins TRBV29-1 to TRBJ1-5; 7 bases align to TRBD1. CDR1 is SQVTM, CDR2 ANQGSEA, per germline. This CDR3 is built from 13 residues. The CDR3 region is CSVEDRVGQPQHF. CDR3 coding DNA: TGCAGCGTCGAAGACAGGGTCGGTCAGCCCCAGCATTTT.

The gene calls are TRBV4-2 and TRBJ1-2; tentative D call: TRBD1 (6 bases). V gave up 1 base and J gave up 3 bases, with 9 bases separating them. This CDR3 has 14 amino acids. Germline V gives CDR1 LGHNA, CDR2 YNFKEQ. The CDR3 DNA is TGTGCCAGCAGCCAAGGCAGGGGCGACTATGGCTACACCTTC. This translates into CASSQGRGDYGYTF.

The V call is TRBV2, the J call TRBJ2-5, with 8 nucleotides matching TRBD2. The trim removed 5 bases at V and 5 bases at J, leaving 13 bases unmatched. Germline values: CDR1 SNHLY, CDR2 FYNNEI. The CDR3 spans 16 residues. CDR3 loop: CASSFEGGLVMETQYF. CDR3 DNA sequence: TGTGCCAGCAGTTTCGAAGGGGGACTAGTAATGGAGACCCAGTACTTC.

The genes are TRBV7-2 and TRBJ2-3; D unresolved. The ends were cut back, 5 bases at V and 8 bases at J, with 8 bases in the middle. Germline values: CDR1 SGHTA, CDR2 FQGNSA. CDR3 size: 11 residues. The CDR3 DNA sequence: TGTGCCAGCAGCGCAACGGGTACGCAGTATTTT. It specifies CASSATGTQYF. Using reference TRBV7-2 and TRBJ2-3 for the parts outside the CDR3, the full variable domain is GAGVSQSPSNKVTEKGKDVELRCDPISGHTALYWYRQSLGQGLEFLIYFQGNSAPDKSGLPSDRFSAERTGGSVSTLTIQRTQQEDSAVYLCASSATGTQYFGPGTRLTVL.

The chain uses TRBV5-1 and TRBJ2-5; the match to TRBD1 covers 7 bases. The CDR3 has 16 residues. V shed 0 bases, J shed 5 bases, and the junction held 10 bases outside the gene matches. Germline CDR1 SGHRS, CDR2 YFSETQ. For the CDR3, the DNA is TGCGCCAGCAGCTTGGACGCCACAGGGGCAGGGGAGACCCAGTACTTC. Amino acid sequence: CASSLDATGAGETQYF.

The chain couples TRBV2 to TRBJ2-3; TRBD1 is a possible D gene (5 bases). The CDR3 length is 13 residues. Trimming stripped 7 bases from V and 6 bases from J, with 14 bases between. The germline V gene has CDR1 SNHLY and CDR2 FYNNEI. As DNA, the CDR3 is TGTGCCAGCACAATAGGGGTAAGGGATACGCAGTATTTT. It codes for CASTIGVRDTQYF.

This chain uses TRBV30 with TRBJ2-6; D is undetermined. V lost 5 bases to trimming and J lost 2 bases, with 7 bases between them. Looked up from germline, CDR1 is GTSNPN and CDR2 is SVGIG (reference sequence). CDR3 size: 13 residues. The CDR3 sequence: CAWEVAGANVLTF. The CDR3 coding sequence is TGTGCCTGGGAGGTGGCTGGGGCCAACGTCCTGACTTTC.

This clone was observed once. The rearrangement joins TRBV4-1 to TRBJ2-1; D is undetermined. This CDR3 comprises 13 residues. V lost 1 base to trimming and J lost 1 base, with 2 bases between them. Germline V lookup: CDR1 MGHRA, CDR2 YSYEKL. In nucleotides, the CDR3 is TGCGCCAGCAGCCAAGCATCCTACAATGAGCAGTTCTTC. Translating it yields CASSQASYNEQFF.

J is TRBJ2-1 and V is TRBV7-3; 12 nucleotides align to TRBD1. Trimming at V came to 4 bases and at J to 9 bases, leaving 4 bases not matched to a gene. The CDR3 has 14 residues. Germline V CDR1 and CDR2: SGHTA, FQGTGA. The CDR3, as DNA: TGTGCCAGCAGCTCGGGACAGGGGGCTACTGAGCAGTTCTTC. As protein: CASSSGQGATEQFF.

This chain uses TRBV7-9 with TRBJ2-1; maybe TRBD2 (7 bases). In germline, CDR1 is SEHNR, CDR2 FQNEAQ (reference sequence). This CDR3 has 15 amino acids. Trimming left V 1 base short and J 6 bases short, with 13 bases between. This chain's CDR3 is CASSLGWGGLNEQFF. CDR3 nucleotides: TGTGCCAGCAGCTTAGGGTGGGGGGGCCTCAATGAGCAGTTCTTC.

CDR3 loop: CASSQVASGSVKQYF. The CDR3 nucleotides read TGTGCCAGCAGCCAAGTAGCTAGCGGGAGTGTCAAGCAGTACTTC. The chain uses TRBV14 and TRBJ2-5; 10 positions match TRBD2. The CDR3 is made up of 15 amino acids. From germline, CDR1 is SGHDN and CDR2 FVKESK. Trimming removed 1 base from V and 11 bases from J; junction bases left unmatched: 10.